This is a list of T cell receptor beta chains from one sample in a study of cytomegalovirus exposure and HLA in healthy donors. Repertoires were generated with immunoSEQ multiplex PCR, while TCRdb's copy carries only in-frame clones and drops some. The sample gives about 200,000 clones, 79% of which show up once; 1.5% is in the top ten. The sample consisted of PBMCs. The receptors shown here come from a girl aged 10-17 years in good health and CMV-seropositive. CDR3s include the opening cysteine and the closing phenylalanine or tryptophan. Each record gives: J gene, D gene, clone size, V gene, CDR3 DNA, CDR3 protein. D genes are given only for firm matches. Clone size appears in some rows only: once, few, many, or a class for an expanded clone.

TRBJ2-4,.,.,TRBV9,TGTGCCAGCAGCGCCCAGGCAACAGGGAGGGGAAACATTCAGTACTTC,CASSAQATGRGNIQYF
TRBJ2-2,TRBD2,.,TRBV6-4,TGTGCCAGCTCACCCACTAGCGGGGGACATTACACCGGGGAGCTGTTTTTT,CASSPTSGGHYTGELFF
TRBJ1-1,.,.,TRBV19,TGTGCCAGTAGTATACCCGGGGAGCTGAACACTGAAGCTTTCTTT,CASSIPGELNTEAFF
TRBJ1-1,.,.,TRBV7-8,TGTGCCAGCAGCTCCCTTGGGGGGGTGAACACTGAAGCTTTCTTT,CASSSLGGVNTEAFF
TRBJ2-3,TRBD1,.,TRBV9,TGTGCCAGCAGCTTCTGGCGAGACAGGGACGGAGATACGCAGTATTTT,CASSFWRDRDGDTQYF
TRBJ2-3,TRBD2,.,TRBV11-3,TGTGCCAGCAGCACTAGACTAGCGGGGGGCACAGATACGCAGTATTTT,CASSTRLAGGTDTQYF
TRBJ1-1,.,.,TRBV9,TGTGCCAGCAGCGGACTTGACACTGAAGCTTTCTTT,CASSGLDTEAFF
TRBJ2-5,.,.,TRBV27,TGTGCCAGCAGTTTGAGGGAGAAGACCCAGTACTTC,CASSLREKTQYF
TRBJ2-1,TRBD1,.,TRBV6-1,TGTGCCAGCAGTGAAACTTACGGGACAGGGATCAATGAGCAGTTCTTC,CASSETYGTGINEQFF
TRBJ2-3,TRBD2,few,TRBV6-4,TGTGCCAGCAGTGACTCGAGCGGGGGCACAGATACGCAGTATTTT,CASSDSSGGTDTQYF
TRBJ1-2,.,once,TRBV29-1,TGCAGCGCCAGAGACAGTGGCTACACCTTC,CSARDSGYTF
TRBJ1-6,.,.,TRBV5-8,TGTGCCAGCAGCTTGGTGGAAGGGGCCAACCCCCTCTATAATTCACCCCTCCACTTT,CASSLVEGANPLYNSPLHF
TRBJ2-5,.,.,TRBV7-2,TGTGCCAGCAGCCCGACGACAGGTTGGGCCCAGTACTTC,CASSPTTGWAQYF
TRBJ2-1,TRBD2,.,TRBV2,TGTGCCAGCAGTGAAGGGACTAGTCCCTACAATGAGCAGTTCTTC,CASSEGTSPYNEQFF
TRBJ1-6,TRBD1,.,TRBV13,TGTGCCAGCAGCTTTGTTCGGACAGGGTCGAATTCACCCCTCCACTTT,CASSFVRTGSNSPLHF
TRBJ1-1,TRBD1,.,TRBV7-2,TGTGCCAGCAGCCCCAGGACAGGGGGGACGCCTGAAGCTTTCTTT,CASSPRTGGTPEAFF
TRBJ2-5,.,.,TRBV9,TGTGCCAGCAGCGTCGGTCTAGGAGCCAATCAAGAGACCCAGTACTTC,CASSVGLGANQETQYF
TRBJ2-7,.,.,TRBV7-8,TGTGCCAGCAGCTTAGATGGTCGCAGGGTGCCCTACGAGCAGTACTTC,CASSLDGRRVPYEQYF
TRBJ1-2,.,.,TRBV7-9,TGTGCCAGCAGCCCCTACTTAGACCGGGACACATCTAACTATGGCTACACCTTC,CASSPYLDRDTSNYGYTF
TRBJ2-7,TRBD1,.,TRBV11-2,TGTGCCAGCAGCCCGACGACAGGGGGGGGCGAGCAGTACTTC,CASSPTTGGGEQYF
TRBJ1-1,.,.,TRBV4-2,TGTGCCAGCAGCCAATCGACAGGCAAAAGGGACACTGAAGCTTTCTTT,CASSQSTGKRDTEAFF
TRBJ2-3,.,.,TRBV5-8,TGTGCCAGCAGCTTGGACGGGATTCAAGATACGCAGTATTTT,CASSLDGIQDTQYF
TRBJ2-1,.,.,TRBV10-3,TGTGCCATCAGTGAGGGGGAGGTGACGGAGCAGTTCTTC,CAISEGEVTEQFF
TRBJ2-7,.,few,TRBV2,TGTGCCAGCAGTGAATCAGGGCTTTCGTACGAGCAGTACTTC,CASSESGLSYEQYF
TRBJ1-4,TRBD1,once,TRBV27,TGTGCCAGCAGTTTTCGGGGACAGGAAAATGAAAAACTGTTTTTT,CASSFRGQENEKLFF
TRBJ1-2,TRBD1,.,TRBV7-9,TGTGCCAGCAGCTTAGGCGGCCAGGGGGATGGCTACACCTTC,CASSLGGQGDGYTF
TRBJ2-5,.,.,TRBV6-4,TGTGCCAGCAGTGACTCAGGTGGGGGGGAGACCCAGTACTTC,CASSDSGGGETQYF
TRBJ2-7,TRBD1,once,TRBV9,TGTGCCAGCAGCGTCGGGACAGGGGGTACCTACGAGCAGTACTTC,CASSVGTGGTYEQYF
TRBJ2-7,TRBD2,.,TRBV28,TGTGCCAGCAGTTTATTCGCCGGGACTAGTCCCCCCCCGGGCGAGCAGTACTTC,CASSLFAGTSPPPGEQYF
TRBJ1-1,TRBD1,.,TRBV6-5,TGTGCCAGCAGAAACATCGGGACAGGGAACACTGAAGCTTTCTTT,CASRNIGTGNTEAFF
TRBJ2-7,TRBD2,.,TRBV7-9,TGTGCCAGCACCAGCTTAATAGTTGGGACTAGCGGCTCCTACGAGCAGTACTTC,CASTSLIVGTSGSYEQYF
TRBJ2-3,TRBD2,.,TRBV9,TGTGCCAGCGGGCGGGGGAGTTACGATACGCAGTATTTT,CASGRGSYDTQYF
TRBJ2-7,.,.,TRBV30,TGTGCCTGGAGCCCACTACAGGGCCCCTACGAGCAGTACTTC,CAWSPLQGPYEQYF
TRBJ1-6,TRBD1,.,TRBV7-2,TGTGCCAGCAGCATATCCGGGACAGGCCTCTCCTATAATTCACCCCTCCACTTT,CASSISGTGLSYNSPLHF
TRBJ2-7,TRBD1,once,TRBV4-3,TGCGCCAGCAGCCCCGGGACAGGGGGTTACGAGCAGTACTTC,CASSPGTGGYEQYF
TRBJ1-1,.,once,TRBV30,TGTGCCTGGAATGGCCCGAGACATTTAAACACTGAAGCTTTCTTT,CAWNGPRHLNTEAFF
TRBJ1-1,.,.,TRBV27,TGTGCCAGCAGTTGGCGGACAGACTACATGAACACTGAAGCTTTCTTT,CASSWRTDYMNTEAFF
TRBJ2-7,TRBD1,.,TRBV5-8,TGTGCCAGCAGCTTGGGGACCCGAAGGACAGGGTCCCTCGAGCAGTACTTC,CASSLGTRRTGSLEQYF
TRBJ2-3,TRBD2,.,TRBV5-6,TGTGCCAGCAGCTACGGGGGGGCCACAGATACGCAGTATTTT,CASSYGGATDTQYF